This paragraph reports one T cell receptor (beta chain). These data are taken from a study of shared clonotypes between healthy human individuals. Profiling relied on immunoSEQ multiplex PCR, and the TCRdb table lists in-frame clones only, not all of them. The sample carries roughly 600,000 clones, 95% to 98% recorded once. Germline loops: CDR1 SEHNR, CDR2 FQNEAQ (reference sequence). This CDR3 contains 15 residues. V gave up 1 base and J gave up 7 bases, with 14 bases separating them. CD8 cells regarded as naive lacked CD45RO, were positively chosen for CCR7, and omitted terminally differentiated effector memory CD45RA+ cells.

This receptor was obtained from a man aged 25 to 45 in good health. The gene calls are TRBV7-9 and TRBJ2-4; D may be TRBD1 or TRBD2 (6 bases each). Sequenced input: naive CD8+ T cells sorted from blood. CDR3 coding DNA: TGTGCCAGCAGCTTAGATGTTGGGGGGCGCAACATTCAGTACTTC. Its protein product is CASSLDVGGRNIQYF.